The clone carrying this T cell receptor beta chain has at least ten counts. It was at deep level that the assay was run. Produced via immunoSEQ multiplex PCR; TCRdb's table is partial and in-frame only. Among about 230,000 clones listed, over 60% were seen once. These data come from a study of shared clonotypes between healthy human individuals. V shed 0 bases and J shed 2 bases, with 14 bases lying between them. Germline lookup yields CDR1 SGHVS and CDR2 FQNEAQ. This CDR3 contains 17 residues. The chain recombines TRBV7-8 with TRBJ1-5; the D is unclear. The sequence was collected from a man aged 25 to 40 in good health. The sample comprised memory CD4+ T cells sorted from blood. Subset described: CD45RA-negative fraction. CDR3 protein: CASSLARRTRRNQPQHF. CDR3 bases: TGTGCCAGCAGCTTAGCAAGAAGGACCAGGCGCAATCAGCCCCAGCATTTT.